Listed here is a single T cell receptor beta chain. This record belongs to a study of blood T cell repertoires in COVID-19. Study-level background: COVID-19 samples from acute and convalescent phases originated in the United States, Italy and Spain. Sources were T cells, B-cell-depleted T cells, or PBMCs; the material itself was cDNA or gDNA.

The junction had 10 bases not matched to a gene; V was cut back by 5 bases and J by 4 bases. The CDR3 is 15 amino acids. Per the germline V gene, CDR1 is MNHEY and CDR2 is SMNVEV (reference sequence). How the authors handled the data: Estimated nucleated cell counts came from reference gene primer amplification. Profiled with immunoSEQ multiplex PCR; TCRdb holds only in-frame clones, not every one. That table supplies the V and J calls and clone size; D and trimming were determined from the DNA. The sample lists about 120,000 clones, roughly 87% seen once, with more than 6% in the top ten. The clonotype originates from a human donor in a cohort sampled during active COVID-19. The J gene is TRBJ1-2, the V gene TRBV27; 7 nucleotides agree with TRBD1. The sample consisted of peripheral blood. The DNA of the CDR3 is TGTGCCAGCAGTCCAAACGACAGGGCAGTCTATGGCTACACCTTC. It is translated as CASSPNDRAVYGYTF.